Each of the 10 T cell receptor beta chains below was sequenced from the same sample in a study of memory CD4+ T cells and cytomegalovirus serostatus. Measured with immunoSEQ multiplex PCR; TCRdb has only the in-frame clones, and not every one. The sample yields about 48,000 clones, just under 80% seen once. The sort gate was single viable CD3+CD4+CD8-CD45RO+ cells for memory CD4+ T cells. Sample: memory CD4+ T cells from blood. The receptors here all came from an adult in good health and CMV-seronegative.

The chain has TRBV6-5 and TRBJ2-7, with a possible D match to TRBD1 (5 bases). This CDR3 is 16 amino acids long. V was trimmed by 0 bases and J by 5 bases, leaving 17 bases between them. Germline CDR1 is MNHEY and CDR2 is SVGAGI. The CDR3 here is CASSYSMATQGHEQYF. The CDR3 region has the DNA TGTGCCAGCAGTTACTCGATGGCTACCCAGGGCCACGAGCAGTACTTC.

V usage is TRBV7-2 and J usage is TRBJ1-5, with TRBD1 as a possible D gene (5 bases). Germline V CDR1 and CDR2: SGHTA, FQGNSA. The CDR3 length is 14 residues. The germline V and J ends were trimmed by 4 bases and 6 bases, with 13 bases remaining between them. CDR3 bases: TGTGCCAGCAGCTCAGGGTTTTTGGGTCAGCCCCAGCATTTT. Amino acid sequence: CASSSGFLGQPQHF.

The V call is TRBV4-1, the J call TRBJ1-1; weak D call: TRBD1 (6 bases). Trimming stripped 0 bases from V and 11 bases from J, with 13 bases between. CDR1 is MGHRA, CDR2 YSYEKL, per germline. The CDR3 has 13 amino acids. The CDR3 DNA follows: TGCGCCAGCAGCCAAGAACAGGGAGGGAATGCTTTCTTT. The encoded protein is CASSQEQGGNAFF.

V usage is TRBV29-1 and J usage is TRBJ2-1, with 13 bases fitting TRBD2. Germline V CDR1 and CDR2: SQVTM, ANQGSEA. Trimming took 6 bases from V and 0 from J; bases not matched to a gene: 11. This CDR3 has 18 residues. For the CDR3, the DNA is TGCAGCGTGAATGGGGGACTAGCGGGGTCCCACTCCTACAATGAGCAGTTCTTC. As protein: CSVNGGLAGSHSYNEQFF.

The chain recombines TRBV5-4 with TRBJ2-3; no firm D call. Trimming removed 0 bases from V and 5 bases from J, with 13 bases in between. Germline V gene sequence: CDR1 SGHNT, CDR2 YYREEE (reference sequence). CDR3 length: 15 amino acids. This CDR3 reads CASSLDTRRLDTQYF. CDR3 DNA: TGTGCCAGCAGCTTGGATACCCGGAGATTAGATACGCAGTATTTT. Based on the CDR3 plus reference TRBV5-4 and TRBJ2-3, the full variable domain is ETGVTQSPTHLIKTRGQQVTLRCSSQSGHNTVSWYQQALGQGPQFIFQYYREEENGRGNFPPRFSGLQFPNYSSELNVNALELDDSALYLCASSLDTRRLDTQYFGPGTRLTVL.

This chain uses TRBV28 with TRBJ1-2; no firm D call. Per the germline V gene, CDR1 is MDHEN and CDR2 is SYDVKM. This CDR3 has 13 amino acids. Trimming took 5 bases from V and 4 from J, leaving 11 bases between them. The CDR3 DNA follows: TGTGCCAGCAGTCCGGCCACGACCTATGGCTACACCTTC. Protein product: CASSPATTYGYTF.

This clone is medium-sized in the sample. The J gene is TRBJ2-3, the V gene TRBV4-1; 13 positions agree with TRBD2. The J segment lost 6 bases and the V segment lost 2 bases, leaving 14 bases of the junction unmatched. The CDR3 is 19 residues long. Germline lookup yields CDR1 MGHRA and CDR2 YSYEKL. In DNA form, the CDR3 reads TGCGCCAGCAGCCAAAGGTATGAGACTAGCGGGAGGATCAGGGATACGCAGTATTTT. Amino acids: CASSQRYETSGRIRDTQYF.

In its sample, this clone was seen once. J is TRBJ2-2 and V is TRBV27, with no clear D. Germline CDR1 reads MNHEY; CDR2 reads SMNVEV (reference sequence). The CDR3 has 15 amino acids. Trimming took 6 bases from V and 0 from J, leaving 11 bases between them. The DNA for the CDR3 is TGTGCCAGCAGCCTGACACGAGCGAACACCGGGGAGCTGTTTTTT. Protein product: CASSLTRANTGELFF.

The rearrangement joins TRBV7-9 to TRBJ1-1; D is ambiguous. The ends were cut back, 0 bases at V and 4 bases at J, with 6 bases in the middle. CDR3 length: 13 amino acids. Per germline, CDR1 SEHNR and CDR2 FQNEAQ (reference sequence). CDR3 DNA sequence: TGTGCCAGCAGCTTAGCGCGGATCACTGAAGCTTTCTTT. Residues: CASSLARITEAFF.

V is TRBV7-6 and J is TRBJ2-7, with TRBD2 matching 9 bases. Germline-derived CDR1 and CDR2 are SGHVS and FNYEAQ. Trimming took 1 base from V and 2 from J; bases not matched to a gene: 9. The CDR3 is 17 amino acids. CDR3 protein: CASSLDGPSGTAYEQYF. CDR3 nucleotide sequence: TGTGCCAGCAGCTTAGATGGTCCTAGCGGGACAGCCTACGAGCAGTACTTC.